What follows is one T cell receptor (beta chain) and its context. Trimming cost V 4 bases and J 4 bases; bases outside gene matches: 11. The CDR3 runs 16 residues. Per the germline V gene, CDR1 is SGHAT and CDR2 is FQNNGV. The sample originates from a study of blood T cell repertoires in COVID-19. Study in general: COVID-19 samples from acute and convalescent phases originated in the United States, Italy and Spain. In each case, the material was cDNA or gDNA derived from T cells, B-cell-depleted T cells, or PBMCs.

As originally analysed: It was from reference gene primer amplification that nucleated cell counts were estimated. Generated by immunoSEQ multiplex PCR, the TCRdb table keeps only in-frame clones and is missing some. That table furnishes V, J and clone size, whereas the DNA furnished D and trimming. The data contain about 440,000 clones, 85% to 90% of them singletons. Sequenced input: peripheral blood. This receptor was obtained from a woman in her 30s with acute or convalescent COVID-19. V and J are TRBV11-2 and TRBJ2-3; the match to TRBD2 covers 7 bases. CDR3 region: CASSSHASGGADTQYF. The CDR3 DNA sequence: TGTGCCAGCAGCTCCCACGCGAGTGGGGGGGCAGATACGCAGTATTTT.